The present entry profiles one TCR beta chain with its context. The data originate from a study of spatial heterogeneity in lung cancer. Unique molecular identifiers, one per molecule, were present on every TCR cDNA molecule. TCRdb redid the calling of the 5' RACE reads with MiXCR, one entry per CDR3 protein. The data hold fewer than 50,000 distinct CDR3 sequences, with about 10% observed a single time. There are 14 residues in the CDR3. Trimming took off 5 bases at V and 6 bases at J, with 16 bases between the two ends. Germline assignment: CDR1 MDHEN and CDR2 SYDVKM. Time point here: blood at routine non-recurrence follow-up after resection. Unsorted whole RNA samples from tumor, nontumor lung or frozen PBMC were sequenced.

The chain employs TRBV28 and TRBJ2-5; D assignment may be TRBD1 or TRBD2 (5 bases each). The sequence was obtained from a female donor with early-stage non-small cell lung cancer. Sequences were derived from PBMCs, sampled at follow-up. Here the CDR3 DNA reads TGTGCCAGCAGTCGGGACCCCCGGGGAAAGACCCAGTACTTC. It translates to CASSRDPRGKTQYF.